The present T cell receptor beta chain was sequenced within a study of blood T cell repertoires in COVID-19. Study-level information: Spain, Italy and the United States supplied samples that represented acute and convalescent COVID-19. The analysed material was cDNA or gDNA that came from T cells, B-cell-depleted T cells, or PBMCs.

Germline V gene lookup returns CDR1 GTSNPN and CDR2 SVGIG (reference sequence). This CDR3 region has 12 residues. V shed 5 bases, J shed 1 base, and the junction held 2 bases outside the gene matches. Authors' methods: Estimation of nucleated cell counts was performed using reference gene primer amplification. Using immunoSEQ multiplex PCR, the repertoire was profiled, and TCRdb retains in-frame clones only, with some absent. V, J and clone size are those of that table, while D and trimming were read from the DNA. Here the sample spans some 71,000 clones, 70% to 85% being singletons. The chain joins TRBV30 to TRBJ2-7; 7 nucleotides match TRBD1. The sample consisted of peripheral blood. This clonotype was sampled from a woman aged 45-65 years with acute or convalescent COVID-19. The chain's CDR3 is CAWRQGSYEQYF. CDR3 nucleotides: TGTGCCTGGCGACAGGGATCCTACGAGCAGTACTTC.